The 23 T cell receptor beta chains below come from one sample, sequenced in a study of shared clonotypes between healthy human individuals. The method was immunoSEQ multiplex PCR; TCRdb's version includes in-frame clones alone and lacks a portion of them. This table holds about 1.5 million clones, 95% to 99% found once. The material sequenced was naive CD4+ T cells sorted from blood. Subset of the sample: CD45RA+ positively selected. The receptors here all came from a young man in good health.

The J gene is TRBJ2-7, the V gene TRBV6-1; possible D gene TRBD1, 6 bases. V was shortened by 6 bases and J by 8 bases, with 20 bases between the two germline ends. The CDR3 loop spans 14 amino acids. CDR1 is MNHNS and CDR2 is SASEGT in the germline V gene. CDR3 nucleotides: TGTGCCAGCAGGCCAGGACAGAGGCGCTTCAAGCAGTACTTC. It is translated as CASRPGQRRFKQYF.

V is TRBV6-5 and J is TRBJ2-3, with 7 bases identical to TRBD2. Trimming took 7 bases from V and 5 from J; bases not matched to a gene: 6. Looked up from germline, CDR1 is MNHEY and CDR2 is SVGAGI. The CDR3 is 13 residues long. CDR3 coding DNA: TGTGCCAGCACGGCGGGAGATAAAGATACGCAGTATTTT. This sequence encodes CASTAGDKDTQYF.

As regards this clone: Distinct nucleotide sequences in the sample also encode this CDR3. This chain joins TRBV27 and TRBJ2-7, with 9 positions matching TRBD2. The CDR3 totals 15 residues. Germline-derived CDR1 and CDR2 are MNHEY and SMNVEV (reference sequence). With V trimmed by 0 bases and J by 4 bases, 4 bases remained unmatched. The CDR3 spells CASSLSLAGGYEQYF. The DNA for the CDR3 is TGTGCCAGCAGTTTATCACTAGCGGGTGGATACGAGCAGTACTTC.

This clone has only one observation. The chain joins TRBV25-1 to TRBJ2-2; D is undetermined. This CDR3 comprises 11 residues. Trimming shortened V by 4 bases and J by 8 bases, and 5 bases separated the two germline ends. Per the germline V gene, CDR1 is MGHDK and CDR2 is SYGVNS. CDR3 DNA sequence: TGTGCCAGCAGTGGATTTGGGGAGCTGTTTTTT. Its translation: CASSGFGELFF.

The rearrangement uses TRBV18 and TRBJ2-1, with D uncertain. The CDR3 has 14 amino acids. CDR1 and CDR2 (germline): KGHSH, LQKENI. The V gene lost 0 bases and the J gene lost 7 bases, with 10 bases spanning the gap. CDR3 in amino acids: CASSPPIRKNEQFF. The DNA for the CDR3 is TGTGCCAGCTCACCACCGATCCGGAAGAATGAGCAGTTCTTC.

As regards this clone: The same CDR3 arises from other DNA sequences in this sample as well. The chain uses TRBV6-5 and TRBJ1-3, with D maybe TRBD1 (5 bases). The CDR3 covers 15 residues. Trimming shortened V by 0 bases and J by 4 bases, and 10 bases separated the two germline ends. The germline V gene has CDR1 MNHEY and CDR2 SVGAGI. CDR3 sequence (DNA): TGTGCCAGCAGTTACTCGCAGGGAGGGGGAAACACCATATATTTT. It encodes CASSYSQGGGNTIYF.

The chain couples TRBV9 to TRBJ2-1; unclear D gene. This CDR3 contains 12 residues. CDR1 and CDR2 (germline): SGDLS, YYNGEE. Trimming removed 0 bases from V and 12 bases from J, with 10 bases in between. The CDR3 reads CASSVEGNLQFF. For the CDR3, the DNA is TGTGCCAGCAGCGTAGAAGGCAACCTGCAGTTCTTC.

The genes are TRBV6-1 and TRBJ2-7, with D possibly TRBD2 on 5 matching bases. CDR3 size: 14 residues. Germline V gives CDR1 MNHNS, CDR2 SASEGT. V lost 5 bases and J 3 bases, leaving 14 bases between the germline ends. CDR3 nucleotide sequence: TGTGCCAGCAGTCACGAGGGCAGTAACTACGAGCAGTACTTC. It specifies CASSHEGSNYEQYF.

CDR3 in DNA: TGTGCCAGTAGTACCTCCCCTCAGACCTACGAGCAGTACTTC. It specifies CASSTSPQTYEQYF. The chain links TRBV19 to TRBJ2-7; D call uncertain. The CDR3 has 14 residues. The V and J ends lost 4 bases and 2 bases respectively, with 12 bases between them. The germline CDR1 and CDR2 sequences are LNHDA and SQIVND (reference sequence). The variable domain in full, completed from reference TRBV19 and TRBJ2-7, reads DGGITQSPKYLFRKEGQNVTLSCEQNLNHDAMYWYRQDPGQGLRLIYYSQIVNDFQKGDIAEGYSVSREKKESFPLTVTSAQKNPTAFYLCASSTSPQTYEQYFGPGTRLTVT.

V usage is TRBV7-9 and J usage is TRBJ2-3; TRBD2 matches 15 bases. The CDR3 is 17 amino acids. Trimming took 3 bases from V and 1 from J; bases not matched to a gene: 2. Germline loops: CDR1 SEHNR, CDR2 FQNEAQ (reference sequence). The CDR3 DNA is TGTGCCAGCAGCTTTGGACTAGCGGGAGGGGGCACAGATACGCAGTATTTT. Its translation: CASSFGLAGGGTDTQYF.

This clone occurred once. J is TRBJ2-2 and V is TRBV18; 11 bases agree with TRBD2. Germline loops: CDR1 KGHSH, CDR2 LQKENI. The CDR3 extends over 16 amino acids. The ends lost 4 bases at V and 0 bases at J; junction bases unmatched: 1. CDR3 protein: CASSQTSGANTGELFF. As DNA, the CDR3 is TGTGCCAGCTCACAGACTAGCGGGGCGAACACCGGGGAGCTGTTTTTT.

The chain uses TRBV19 and TRBJ2-6; 9 positions match TRBD1. Germline V gene data show CDR1 as LNHDA and CDR2 as SQIVND (reference sequence). CDR3 length equals 17 residues. J was trimmed by 0 bases and V by 1 base; bases with no gene match: 1. The CDR3 reads CASSIGTGASGANVLTF. The CDR3 bases are TGTGCCAGTAGTATAGGGACAGGGGCCTCTGGGGCCAACGTCCTGACTTTC.

A note on this clone: The sample contains more than one DNA sequence encoding this CDR3. The gene calls are TRBV9 and TRBJ2-2, with TRBD2 as a possible D gene (6 bases). The CDR3 is made up of 14 amino acids. Trimming shortened V by 0 bases and J by 7 bases, and 10 bases separated the two germline ends. Germline assignment: CDR1 SGDLS and CDR2 YYNGEE. The CDR3 spells CASSVAGAVGELFF. CDR3 in DNA: TGTGCCAGCAGCGTAGCGGGAGCAGTCGGGGAGCTGTTTTTT.

The genes are TRBV7-2 and TRBJ1-5, with 9 positions matching TRBD1. V was pared by 5 bases and J by 1 base, with 9 bases of the junction left unmatched. CDR1 is SGHTA and CDR2 is FQGNSA in the germline V gene. The CDR3 runs to 17 residues. CDR3 coding DNA: TGTGCCAGCAGCAGACCGGGACAGGGAATGAGCAATCAGCCCCAGCATTTT. It specifies CASSRPGQGMSNQPQHF.

This chain joins TRBV5-1 and TRBJ2-7, with 8 nucleotides matching TRBD2. Germline V gene data show CDR1 as SGHRS and CDR2 as YFSETQ. There are 15 residues in the CDR3. V shed 4 bases and J 2 bases; nucleotides not matched to a gene: 8. The CDR3 sequence: CASSVTSGFTYEQYF. CDR3 nucleotides: TGCGCCAGCAGCGTCACTAGCGGATTTACCTACGAGCAGTACTTC.

Points on this clone: Other DNA sequences of this sample code for an identical CDR3. The CDR3 spells CASSVEGLAGTDTQYF. CDR3 nucleotides: TGTGCCAGCAGCGTAGAGGGACTAGCCGGCACAGATACGCAGTATTTT. This rearrangement joins TRBV9 to TRBJ2-3, with 9 bases lining up with TRBD2. V lost 0 bases to trimming and J lost 1 base; unmatched junction nucleotides: 3. Germline values: CDR1 SGDLS, CDR2 YYNGEE. This CDR3 contains 16 residues.

The chain uses TRBV27 and TRBJ2-3; the match to TRBD2 covers 11 bases. V shed 2 bases and J 6 bases; nucleotides not matched to a gene: 13. The germline V gene encodes CDR1 MNHEY and CDR2 SMNVEV (reference sequence). The CDR3 is 18 amino acids. The CDR3 is CASSLRRTLLAGEDTQYF. The CDR3 bases are TGTGCCAGCAGTTTAAGACGGACCTTACTAGCGGGAGAGGATACGCAGTATTTT.

The chain combines TRBV6-1 with TRBJ2-7; D is possibly TRBD1 (5 bases). This CDR3 contains 15 residues. Trimming took 6 bases from V and 3 from J, leaving 18 bases between them. From germline, CDR1 is MNHNS and CDR2 SASEGT. For the CDR3, the DNA is TGTGCCAGCAGACCTAGGGGTACCCCAATCTACGAGCAGTACTTC. Residues: CASRPRGTPIYEQYF.

V gene TRBV27 combines with J gene TRBJ2-7; 8 positions agree with TRBD2. The ends lost 3 bases at V and 3 bases at J; junction bases unmatched: 4. CDR3 length: 14 residues. CDR1 is MNHEY and CDR2 is SMNVEV in the germline V gene (reference sequence). The DNA for the CDR3 is TGTGCCAGCAGTTTTTCCAGCGGGAGCTACGAGCAGTACTTC. It translates to CASSFSSGSYEQYF.

The gene calls are TRBV4-1 and TRBJ2-7, with TRBD2 matching over 10 bases. Germline CDR1 and CDR2: MGHRA and YSYEKL. Unmatched junction bases numbered 2, after V lost 1 base and J lost 5 bases. CDR3 length: 14 amino acids. CDR3 coding DNA: TGCGCCAGCAGCCAAGTAGCGGGAGGCAACGAGCAGTACTTC. This encodes CASSQVAGGNEQYF.

The rearrangement uses TRBV11-2 and TRBJ1-1, with D uncertain. Trimming removed 1 base from V and 1 base from J, with 10 bases in between. This CDR3 is built from 15 residues. CDR1 SGHAT and CDR2 FQNNGV come from the germline V gene. This chain's CDR3 is CASSLGRHPNTEAFF. CDR3 nucleotide sequence: TGTGCCAGCAGCTTAGGGCGCCACCCGAACACTGAAGCTTTCTTT. Drawing the rest from reference TRBV11-2 and TRBJ1-1, the complete variable domain is EAGVAQSPRYKIIEKRQSVAFWCNPISGHATLYWYQQILGQGPKLLIQFQNNGVVDDSQLPKDRFSAERLKGVDSTLKIQPAKLEDSAVYLCASSLGRHPNTEAFFGQGTRLTVV.

This chain uses TRBV7-2 with TRBJ2-7, with a weak D call TRBD2 (5 bases). With 1 base removed from V and 0 bases from J, the gap between germline ends came to 16 bases. CDR1 is SGHTA and CDR2 is FQGNSA in the germline V gene. CDR3 length: 17 amino acids. The CDR3: CASSLVSIGLSSYEQYF. The CDR3 DNA reads TGTGCCAGCAGCTTAGTATCTATCGGACTTTCCTCCTACGAGCAGTACTTC.

The chain is built from TRBV28 and TRBJ1-2; D call uncertain. Germline CDR1 and CDR2: MDHEN and SYDVKM. This CDR3 spans 15 amino acids. V gave up 5 bases and J gave up 4 bases, with 17 bases separating them. In DNA form, the CDR3 reads TGTGCCAGCAGTCCCGGAGGCCAAGGCAGCTATGGCTACACCTTC. Amino acid sequence: CASSPGGQGSYGYTF.